The table lists the clone carrying this TCR beta chain with a count of one. The sample belongs to a study of blood T cell repertoires in COVID-19. Per the study methods: Reference gene primer amplification gave estimated nucleated cell counts. Some clones are missing from TCRdb's copy, which holds only in-frame ones; the method was immunoSEQ multiplex PCR. V and J calls and clone size follow that table, whereas D and trimming were derived from the DNA. Among 200,000 to 250,000 clones, 83% were seen once, and the ten largest hold about 4.8%. The CDR3 is made up of 16 amino acids. Germline CDR1 MNHEY, CDR2 SVGAGI. Trimming shortened V by 4 bases and J by 4 bases, and 14 bases separated the two germline ends.

This clonotype was sampled from a woman in her fifties or sixties who had been exposed to COVID-19. The sample was PBMCs or T cells enriched from blood (not recorded which). The chain employs TRBV6-5 and TRBJ2-6; D might be TRBD1 (6 bases). CDR3 bases: TGTGCCAGCAGTTTACAGGGTCAGTACGGGGCCAACGTCCTGACTTTC. Translated, it gives CASSLQGQYGANVLTF.